The source of this T cell receptor (beta chain) is a study of cytomegalovirus exposure and HLA in healthy donors. Study results and caveats: Researchers counted roughly 150 TCR beta chains as cytomegalovirus-associated.

Note on this clone: Antigen specificity is unknown.

This PCR relied on a set of 60 Vbeta primers and 13 Jbeta primers. Sequencing used immunoSEQ multiplex PCR; TCRdb keeps in-frame clones, though not all of them. The table includes 100,000 or so clones, more than 75% detected once. What was sequenced was PBMCs. The receptor was isolated from a woman aged 45-65 years in good health and CMV-seropositive.

The CDR3 DNA is TGTGCCAGCTCACCAGGGGGCCAGTCAGATACGCAGTATTTT. Amino acids: CASSPGGQSDTQYF. The chain recombines TRBV18 with TRBJ2-3; tentatively, D is TRBD1 (6 bases). V lost 2 bases, J lost 4 bases, and 10 bases lay in between. The CDR3 has 14 amino acids. Germline V gives CDR1 KGHSH, CDR2 LQKENI.